The T cell receptor beta chain described here comes from a study of molecular identifiers for immune sequencing clone quantification. The study's findings and limits: In cases of identical TCR molecules sharing a barcode, highly expanded clone sizes could be underestimated.

Per the germline V gene, CDR1 is MGHRA and CDR2 is YSYEKL. The CDR3 length is 15 residues. Trimming took 0 bases from V and 7 from J; bases not matched to a gene: 6. From the PCR reads, TCRdb called clonotypes with MiXCR, one entry per CDR3 protein. The sample holds about 500,000 distinct CDR3 sequences, about a fifth seen once. This clonotype was recorded many times. Its antigen is undetermined. The clonotype originates from a human donor in good health. Some libraries in this study had Jurkat cell RNA spiked in. Sequenced material: naive CD8+ T cells from blood, with Jurkat cell RNA spiked in. Subset of the sample: FACS-sorted CD8+CD4-CCR7+CD45RA+ naive T cells. V and J are TRBV4-1 and TRBJ1-5; TRBD1 agrees at 7 bases. DNA for the CDR3: TGCGCCAGCAGCCAAGAGGAGGGGGCAGGGCAGCCCCAGCATTTT. Its protein product is CASSQEEGAGQPQHF.